This TCR beta chain was sequenced for a study of cytomegalovirus exposure and HLA in healthy donors. General study results and limits: For most subjects, TCR beta sequences were reported to predict HLA-A and HLA-B alleles with accuracy.

The PCR contained 60 Vbeta and 13 Jbeta primers. The method was immunoSEQ multiplex PCR; TCRdb's version includes in-frame clones alone and lacks a portion of them. The sample includes approximately 100,000 clones, approximately 80% of them seen just once. With regard to this clone: The antigen remains unidentified.

With 8 bases clipped from V and 2 bases from J, the junction kept 9 bases outside the gene matches. Germline V gives CDR1 SGHTA, CDR2 FQGNSA. The CDR3 spans 16 residues. Input material: PBMCs. This clonotype was obtained from a female donor in good health and CMV-seropositive. V gene TRBV7-2 combines with J gene TRBJ2-3; 11 positions agree with TRBD2. Here the CDR3 DNA reads TGTGCCAGCTCTTCTCTAGCGGGGGGTGACACAGATACGCAGTATTTT. Translating gives CASSSLAGGDTDTQYF.